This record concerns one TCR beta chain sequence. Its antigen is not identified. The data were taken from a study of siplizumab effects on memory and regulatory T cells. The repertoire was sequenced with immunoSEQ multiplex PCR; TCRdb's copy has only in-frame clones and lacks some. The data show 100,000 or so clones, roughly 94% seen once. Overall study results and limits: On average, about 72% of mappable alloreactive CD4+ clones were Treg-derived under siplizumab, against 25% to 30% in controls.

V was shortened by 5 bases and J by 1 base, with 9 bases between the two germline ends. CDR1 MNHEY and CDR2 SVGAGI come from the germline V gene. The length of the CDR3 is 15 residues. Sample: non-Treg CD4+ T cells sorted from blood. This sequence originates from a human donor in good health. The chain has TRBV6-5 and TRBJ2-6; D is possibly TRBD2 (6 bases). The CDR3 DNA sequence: TGTGCCAGCAGTACGCGGGGATCTGGGGCCAACGTCCTGACTTTC. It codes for CASSTRGSGANVLTF.